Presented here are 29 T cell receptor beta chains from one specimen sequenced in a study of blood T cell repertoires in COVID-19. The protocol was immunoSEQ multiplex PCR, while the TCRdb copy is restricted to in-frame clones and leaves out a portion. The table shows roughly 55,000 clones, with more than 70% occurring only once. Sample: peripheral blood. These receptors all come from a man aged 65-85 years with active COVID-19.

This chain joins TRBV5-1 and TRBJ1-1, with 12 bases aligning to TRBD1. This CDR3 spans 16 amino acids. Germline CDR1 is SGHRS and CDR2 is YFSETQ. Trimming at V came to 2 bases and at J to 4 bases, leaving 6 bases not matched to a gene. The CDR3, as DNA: TGCGCCAGCAGCTTTGGGACAGGGGGCCTGAGCACTGAAGCTTTCTTT. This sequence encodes CASSFGTGGLSTEAFF.

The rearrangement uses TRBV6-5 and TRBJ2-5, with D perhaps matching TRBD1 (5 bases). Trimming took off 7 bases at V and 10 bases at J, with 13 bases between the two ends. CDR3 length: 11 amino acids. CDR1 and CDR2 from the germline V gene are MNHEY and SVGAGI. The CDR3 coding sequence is TGTGCCAGCATCAAGGGGTTGGACCAGTACTTC. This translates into CASIKGLDQYF.

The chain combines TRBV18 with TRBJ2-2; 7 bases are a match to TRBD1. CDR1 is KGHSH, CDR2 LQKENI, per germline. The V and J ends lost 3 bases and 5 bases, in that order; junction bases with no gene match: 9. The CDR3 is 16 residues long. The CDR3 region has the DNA TGTGCCAGCTCACCGCTAACAGGGGATTTGACCGGGGAGCTGTTTTTT. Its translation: CASSPLTGDLTGELFF.

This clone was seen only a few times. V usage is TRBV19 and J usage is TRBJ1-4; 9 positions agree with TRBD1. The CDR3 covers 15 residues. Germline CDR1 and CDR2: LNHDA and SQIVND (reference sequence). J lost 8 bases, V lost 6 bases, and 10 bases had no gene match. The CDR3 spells CASSRSGTGPEKLFF. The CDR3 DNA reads TGTGCCAGTAGCCGCTCCGGGACAGGGCCCGAAAAACTGTTTTTT. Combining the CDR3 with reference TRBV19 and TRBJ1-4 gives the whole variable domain DGGITQSPKYLFRKEGQNVTLSCEQNLNHDAMYWYRQDPGQGLRLIYYSQIVNDFQKGDIAEGYSVSREKKESFPLTVTSAQKNPTAFYLCASSRSGTGPEKLFFGSGTQLSVL.

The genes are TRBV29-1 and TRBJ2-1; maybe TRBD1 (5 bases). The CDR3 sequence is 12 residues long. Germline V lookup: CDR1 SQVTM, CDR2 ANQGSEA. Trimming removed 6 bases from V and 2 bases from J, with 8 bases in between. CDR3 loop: CSVARAYNEQFF. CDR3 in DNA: TGCAGCGTAGCCAGGGCCTACAATGAGCAGTTCTTC.

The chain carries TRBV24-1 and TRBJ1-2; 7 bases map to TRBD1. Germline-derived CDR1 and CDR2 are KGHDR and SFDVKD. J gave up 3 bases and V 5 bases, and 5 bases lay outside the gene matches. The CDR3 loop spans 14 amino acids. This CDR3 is CATSGSGQYYGYTF. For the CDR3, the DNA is TGTGCCACCAGTGGTTCGGGACAGTACTATGGCTACACCTTC.

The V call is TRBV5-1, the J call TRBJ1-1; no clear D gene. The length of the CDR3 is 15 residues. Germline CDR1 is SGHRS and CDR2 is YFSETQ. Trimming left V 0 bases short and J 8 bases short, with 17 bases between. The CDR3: CASSLGPGSGREAFF. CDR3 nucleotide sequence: TGCGCCAGCAGCTTGGGTCCGGGGTCGGGTCGGGAAGCTTTCTTT. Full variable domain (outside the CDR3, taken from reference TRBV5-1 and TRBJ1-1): KAGVTQTPRYLIKTRGQQVTLSCSPISGHRSVSWYQQTPGQGLQFLFEYFSETQRNKGNFPGRFSGRQFSNSRSEMNVSTLELGDSALYLCASSLGPGSGREAFFGQGTRLTVV.

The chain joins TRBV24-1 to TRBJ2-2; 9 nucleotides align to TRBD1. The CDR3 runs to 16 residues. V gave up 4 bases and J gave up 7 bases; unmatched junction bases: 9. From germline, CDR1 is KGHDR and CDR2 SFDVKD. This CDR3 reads CATSDSGQGRGGELFF. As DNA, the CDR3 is TGTGCCACCAGTGACTCAGGACAGGGGCGGGGCGGGGAGCTGTTTTTT.

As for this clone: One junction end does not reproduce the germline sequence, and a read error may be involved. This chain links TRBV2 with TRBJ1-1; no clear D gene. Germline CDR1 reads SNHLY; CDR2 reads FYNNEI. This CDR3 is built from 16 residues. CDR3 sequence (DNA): TGTGCCAGCACCGAAGGCGGGAGGAGGTTGAAAACTGAAGCTTTCTTT. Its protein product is CASTEGGRRLKTEAFF.

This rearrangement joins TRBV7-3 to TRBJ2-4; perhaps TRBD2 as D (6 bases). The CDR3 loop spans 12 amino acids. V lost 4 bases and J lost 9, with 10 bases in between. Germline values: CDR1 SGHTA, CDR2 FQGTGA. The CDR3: CASSSVGSIQYF. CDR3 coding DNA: TGTGCCAGCAGCTCTGTCGGGAGCATTCAGTACTTC.

CDR3 sequence (DNA): TGTGCCAGTACGAGGGGGAGATTCACAGATACGCAGTATTTT. Amino acids: CASTRGRFTDTQYF. The chain couples TRBV27 to TRBJ2-3; weak D call: TRBD1 (6 bases). V lost 9 bases to trimming and J lost 2 bases, with 15 bases between them. This CDR3 spans 14 amino acids. Per the germline V gene, CDR1 is MNHEY and CDR2 is SMNVEV (reference sequence).

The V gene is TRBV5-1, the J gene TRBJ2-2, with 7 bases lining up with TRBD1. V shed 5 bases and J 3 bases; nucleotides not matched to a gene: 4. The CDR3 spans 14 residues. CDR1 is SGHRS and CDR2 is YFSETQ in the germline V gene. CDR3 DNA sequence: TGCGCCAGCAGTAGGGGGCTGGACACCGGGGAGCTGTTTTTT. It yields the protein CASSRGLDTGELFF.

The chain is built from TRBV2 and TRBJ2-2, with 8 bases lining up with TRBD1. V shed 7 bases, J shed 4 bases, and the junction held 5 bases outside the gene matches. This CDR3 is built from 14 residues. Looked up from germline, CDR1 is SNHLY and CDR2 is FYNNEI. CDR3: CASKVDRGTGELFF. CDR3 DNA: TGTGCCAGCAAGGTTGACAGGGGCACCGGGGAGCTGTTTTTT. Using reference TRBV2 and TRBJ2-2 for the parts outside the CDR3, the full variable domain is EPEVTQTPSHQVTQMGQEVILRCVPISNHLYFYWYRQILGQKVEFLVSFYNNEISEKSEIFDDQFSVERPDGSNFTLKIRSTKLEDSAMYFCASKVDRGTGELFFGEGSRLTVL.

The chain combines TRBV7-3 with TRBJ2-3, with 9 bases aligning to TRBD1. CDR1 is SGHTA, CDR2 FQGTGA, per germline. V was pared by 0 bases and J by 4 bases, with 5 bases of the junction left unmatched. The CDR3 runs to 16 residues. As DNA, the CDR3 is TGTGCCAGCAGCTTAACGGCGACAGGGGGGCCAGATACGCAGTATTTT. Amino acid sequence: CASSLTATGGPDTQYF.

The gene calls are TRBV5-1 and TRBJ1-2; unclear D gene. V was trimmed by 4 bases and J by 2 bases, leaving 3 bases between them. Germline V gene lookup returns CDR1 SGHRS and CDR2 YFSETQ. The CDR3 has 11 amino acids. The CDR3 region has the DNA TGCGCCAGCAGCCAGAACTATGGCTACACCTTC. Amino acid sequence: CASSQNYGYTF.

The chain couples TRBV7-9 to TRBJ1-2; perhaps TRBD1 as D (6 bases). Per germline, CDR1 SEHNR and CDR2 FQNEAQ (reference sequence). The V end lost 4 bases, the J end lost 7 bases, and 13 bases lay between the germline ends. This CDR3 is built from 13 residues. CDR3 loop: CASSSQGLAGYTF. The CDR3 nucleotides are TGTGCCAGCAGCTCCCAGGGGCTCGCTGGCTACACCTTC.

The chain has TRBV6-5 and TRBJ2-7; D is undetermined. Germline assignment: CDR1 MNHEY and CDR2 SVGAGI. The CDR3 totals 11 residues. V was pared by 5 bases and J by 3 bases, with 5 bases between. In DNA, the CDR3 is TGTGCCAGCAGTATCCACTACGAGCAGTACTTC. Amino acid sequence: CASSIHYEQYF.

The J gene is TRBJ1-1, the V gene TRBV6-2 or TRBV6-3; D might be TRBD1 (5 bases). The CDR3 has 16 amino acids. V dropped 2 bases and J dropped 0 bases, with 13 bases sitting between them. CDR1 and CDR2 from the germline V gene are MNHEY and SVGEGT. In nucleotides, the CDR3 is TGTGCCAGCAGTTACGAGACGGGGGGGTTGAACACTGAAGCTTTCTTT. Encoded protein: CASSYETGGLNTEAFF.

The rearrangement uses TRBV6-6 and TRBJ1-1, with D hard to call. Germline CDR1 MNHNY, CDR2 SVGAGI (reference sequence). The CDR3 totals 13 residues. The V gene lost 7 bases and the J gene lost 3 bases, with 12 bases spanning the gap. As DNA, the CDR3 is TGTGCCAGCACTCAACTTGGGCACACTGAAGCTTTCTTT. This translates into CASTQLGHTEAFF.

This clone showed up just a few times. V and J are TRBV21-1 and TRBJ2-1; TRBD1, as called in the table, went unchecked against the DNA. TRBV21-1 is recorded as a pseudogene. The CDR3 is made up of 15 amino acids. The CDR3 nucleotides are TGTGCCAGCAGCAATGTAGGACAGGGCCACAATGAGCAGTTCTTC. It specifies CASSNVGQGHNEQFF.

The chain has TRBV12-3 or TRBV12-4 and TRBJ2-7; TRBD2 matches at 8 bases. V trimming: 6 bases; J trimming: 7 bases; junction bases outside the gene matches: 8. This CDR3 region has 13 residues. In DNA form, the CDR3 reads TGTGCCAGCAGACCCGGGAGGGTGGGAGAGCAGTACTTC. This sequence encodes CASRPGRVGEQYF.

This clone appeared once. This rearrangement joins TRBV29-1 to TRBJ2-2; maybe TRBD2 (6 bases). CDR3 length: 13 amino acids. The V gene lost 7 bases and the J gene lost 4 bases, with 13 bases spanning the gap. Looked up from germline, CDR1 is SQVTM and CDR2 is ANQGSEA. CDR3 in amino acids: CSARVGGTGELFF. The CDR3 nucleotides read TGCAGCGCTCGGGTCGGGGGCACCGGGGAGCTGTTTTTT.

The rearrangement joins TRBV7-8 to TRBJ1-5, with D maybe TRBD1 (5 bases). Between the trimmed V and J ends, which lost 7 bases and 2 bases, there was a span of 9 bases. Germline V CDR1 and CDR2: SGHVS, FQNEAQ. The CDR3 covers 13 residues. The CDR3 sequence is CASTGGGNQPQHF. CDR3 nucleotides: TGTGCCAGCACCGGGGGAGGCAATCAGCCCCAGCATTTT.

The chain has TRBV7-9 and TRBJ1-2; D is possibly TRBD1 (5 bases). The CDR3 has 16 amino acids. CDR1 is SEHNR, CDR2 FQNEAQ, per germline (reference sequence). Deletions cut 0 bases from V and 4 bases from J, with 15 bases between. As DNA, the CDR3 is TGTGCCAGCAGCTTAGCTCCCCAGGGCGGCGGCTATGGCTACACCTTC. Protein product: CASSLAPQGGGYGYTF.

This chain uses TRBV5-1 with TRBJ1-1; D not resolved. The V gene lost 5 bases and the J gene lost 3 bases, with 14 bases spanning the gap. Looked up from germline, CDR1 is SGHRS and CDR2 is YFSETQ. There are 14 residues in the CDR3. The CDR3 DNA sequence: TGCGCCAGCAGGGGTGACCCCGCGGACACTGAAGCTTTCTTT. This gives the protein CASRGDPADTEAFF.

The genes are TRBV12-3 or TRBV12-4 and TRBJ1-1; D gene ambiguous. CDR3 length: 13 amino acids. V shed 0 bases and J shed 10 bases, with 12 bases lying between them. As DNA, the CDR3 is TGTGCCAGCAGTTTAGCGTCAGGAACGGCAGCTTTCTTT. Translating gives CASSLASGTAAFF.

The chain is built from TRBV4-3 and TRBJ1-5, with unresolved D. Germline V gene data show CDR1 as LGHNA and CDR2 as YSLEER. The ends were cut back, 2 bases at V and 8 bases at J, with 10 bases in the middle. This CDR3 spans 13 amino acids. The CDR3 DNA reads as TGCGCCAGCAGCCAACTACTGAGGGAGCCCCAGCATTTT. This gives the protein CASSQLLREPQHF.

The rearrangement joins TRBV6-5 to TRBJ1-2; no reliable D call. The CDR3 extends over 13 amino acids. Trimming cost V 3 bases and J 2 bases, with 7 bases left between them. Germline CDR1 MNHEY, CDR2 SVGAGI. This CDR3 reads CASSYRENYGYTF. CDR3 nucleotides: TGTGCCAGCAGTTATCGAGAAAACTATGGCTACACCTTC.

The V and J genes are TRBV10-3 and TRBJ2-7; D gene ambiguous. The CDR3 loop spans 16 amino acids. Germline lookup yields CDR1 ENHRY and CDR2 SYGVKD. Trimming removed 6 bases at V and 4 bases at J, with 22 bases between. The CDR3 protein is CAISDTRRKNLYEQYF. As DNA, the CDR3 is TGTGCCATCAGCGACACGAGACGGAAGAACCTTTACGAGCAGTACTTC.